Reported below is one T cell receptor (beta chain). In the authors' workflow: Estimation of nucleated cell counts relied on the amplification of reference gene primers. Repertoires were generated with immunoSEQ multiplex PCR, while TCRdb's copy carries only in-frame clones and drops some. The V and J calls and clone size come from that table; D and trimming were worked out from the DNA. The repertoire includes about 160,000 clones, about 90% of them detected once, and approximately 6.5% sits in the top ten. The sample originates from a study of blood T cell repertoires in COVID-19. Across the whole study: The study drew acute and convalescent COVID-19 samples from the United States, Italy and Spain.

Adults between roughly 18 and 89 years of age took part from 20 to 25 US areas. Unmatched junction bases numbered 6, after V lost 7 bases and J lost 0 bases. This CDR3 is built from 16 residues. Germline values: CDR1 WNHNN, CDR2 SYGVQD (reference sequence). The receptor was derived from a woman between 50 and 59 years old who had recovered from COVID-19. The J gene is TRBJ2-6, the V gene TRBV10-1; 7 nucleotides align to TRBD2. Source material: PBMCs or T cells enriched from blood (not recorded which). In DNA form, the CDR3 reads TGCGCCAGCATACCGGGGGGTATCTCTGGGGCCAACGTCCTGACTTTC. Its translation is CASIPGGISGANVLTF.